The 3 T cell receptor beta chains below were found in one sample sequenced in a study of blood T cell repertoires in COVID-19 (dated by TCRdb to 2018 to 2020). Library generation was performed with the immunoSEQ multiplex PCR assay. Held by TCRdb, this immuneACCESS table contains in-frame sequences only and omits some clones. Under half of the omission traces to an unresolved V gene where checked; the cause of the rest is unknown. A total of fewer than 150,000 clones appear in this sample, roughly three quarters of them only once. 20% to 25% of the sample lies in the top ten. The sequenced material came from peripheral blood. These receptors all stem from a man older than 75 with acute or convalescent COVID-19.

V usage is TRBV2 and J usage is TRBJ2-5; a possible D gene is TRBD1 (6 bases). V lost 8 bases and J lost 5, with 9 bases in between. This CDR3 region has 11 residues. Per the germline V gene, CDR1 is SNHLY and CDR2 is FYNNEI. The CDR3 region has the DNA TGTGCCAGCGGGGGCAGGGAGACCCAGTACTTC. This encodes CASGGRETQYF.

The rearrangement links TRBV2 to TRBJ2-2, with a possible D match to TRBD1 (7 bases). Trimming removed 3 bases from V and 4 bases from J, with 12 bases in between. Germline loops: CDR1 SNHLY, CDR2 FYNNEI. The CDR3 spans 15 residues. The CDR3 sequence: CASSEEGAGTGELFF. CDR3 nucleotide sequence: TGTGCCAGCAGTGAGGAGGGGGCCGGCACCGGGGAGCTGTTTTTT. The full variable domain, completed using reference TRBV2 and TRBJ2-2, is EPEVTQTPSHQVTQMGQEVILRCVPISNHLYFYWYRQILGQKVEFLVSFYNNEISEKSEIFDDQFSVERPDGSNFTLKIRSTKLEDSAMYFCASSEEGAGTGELFFGEGSRLTVL.

CDR3 sequence (DNA): TGTGCCAGCAGTTTAGGGACACTCCGCGAGCAGTACTTC. Residues: CASSLGTLREQYF. The chain uses TRBV12-3 or TRBV12-4 and TRBJ2-7; the D gene is possibly TRBD1 (5 bases). The CDR3 consists of 13 residues. V lost 1 base, J lost 6 bases, and 10 bases lay in between.